This TCR beta chain derives from a study of PD-1 blockade in mismatch repair-deficient tumors. For the study at large: Enrolled about 2013-2016, patients had progressing, pretreated mismatch repair-deficient cancers of over nine types.

Study-level findings and limits: Tumor-resident clones, often absent from pretreatment blood, expanded after pembrolizumab and then contracted.

TCRdb's copy holds only in-frame clones and misses some; the assay was immunoSEQ multiplex PCR. The sample shows roughly 10,000 clones, around nine tenths of them seen only once. Note on this clone: Its antigen remains unidentified.

CDR1 LNHDA and CDR2 SQIVND come from the germline V gene (reference sequence). After removal of 6 bases from V and 2 bases from J, the junction contained 6 bases not matched to a gene. The CDR3 is made up of 15 amino acids. Time point here: approximately ten-day in vitro stimulation with candidate neoantigen peptide 3. Three pembrolizumab responders had their TCRs sequenced. This TCR was sampled from an adult with mismatch repair-deficient cancer. The chain joins TRBV19 to TRBJ2-7; 11 nucleotides match TRBD1. The specimen was cells cultured in vitro, collected from a patient treated with pembrolizumab. The CDR3 loop is CASSPGTGGTYEQYF. The CDR3 DNA reads TGTGCCAGTAGCCCCGGGACAGGGGGGACCTACGAGCAGTACTTC.